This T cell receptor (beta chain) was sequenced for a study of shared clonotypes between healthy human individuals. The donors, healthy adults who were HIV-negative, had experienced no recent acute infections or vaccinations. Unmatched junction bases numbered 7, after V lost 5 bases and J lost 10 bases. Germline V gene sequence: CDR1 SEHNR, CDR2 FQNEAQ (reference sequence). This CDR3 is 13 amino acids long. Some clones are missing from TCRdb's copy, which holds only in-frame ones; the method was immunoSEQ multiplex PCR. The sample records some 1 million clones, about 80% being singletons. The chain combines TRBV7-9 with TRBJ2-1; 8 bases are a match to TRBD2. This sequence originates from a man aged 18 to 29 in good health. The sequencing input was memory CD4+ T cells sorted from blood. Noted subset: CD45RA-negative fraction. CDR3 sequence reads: CASSPGGSREQFF. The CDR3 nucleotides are TGTGCCAGCAGCCCGGGAGGGTCAAGGGAGCAGTTCTTC.